These 29 T cell receptor beta chains share one sample of origin, sequenced in a study of control samples from healthy donors and cancer patients. Method: immunoSEQ multiplex PCR; TCRdb's copy keeps in-frame clones and lacks some. The sample has more than 150,000 clones, nearly 95% seen once. Specimen: blood. The receptors here all came from a middle-aged man in good health.

The chain recombines TRBV19 with TRBJ2-1; either TRBD1 or TRBD2 may supply D (5 bases each). Germline loops: CDR1 LNHDA, CDR2 SQIVND (reference sequence). CDR3 length: 12 residues. V lost 4 bases to trimming and J lost 8 bases, with 9 bases between them. The CDR3 protein is CASSRGIDEQFF. The CDR3 nucleotides read TGTGCCAGTAGTAGGGGGATCGATGAGCAGTTCTTC.

This chain links TRBV19 with TRBJ2-1; D remains ambiguous. The germline V and J ends were trimmed by 4 bases and 5 bases, with 9 bases remaining between them. There are 13 residues in the CDR3. Germline loops: CDR1 LNHDA, CDR2 SQIVND (reference sequence). In DNA form, the CDR3 reads TGTGCCAGTAGTAGCCCGCTTCACAATGAGCAGTTCTTC. As protein: CASSSPLHNEQFF.

This chain links TRBV7-9 with TRBJ2-7, with D possibly matching TRBD2 (6 bases). Germline loops: CDR1 SEHNR, CDR2 FQNEAQ (reference sequence). The CDR3 covers 13 residues. V lost 5 bases, J lost 7 bases, and 15 bases lay in between. The CDR3 spells CASSHSGAGEQYF. CDR3 DNA: TGTGCCAGCAGCCATAGTGGGGCGGGGGAGCAGTACTTC.

This clone was counted once. The genes are TRBV5-6 and TRBJ2-7; 8 bases are a match to TRBD1. The CDR3 runs to 14 residues. Unmatched junction bases numbered 8, after V lost 4 bases and J lost 5 bases. The germline V gene encodes CDR1 SGHDT and CDR2 YYEEEE. The CDR3 DNA reads TGTGCCAGCAGCGGATGGGACAGGCCCCACGAGCAGTACTTC. Its protein is CASSGWDRPHEQYF.

This sequence joins TRBV5-6 and TRBJ1-3, with a tentative D call TRBD1 (5 bases). V lost 1 base, J lost 7 bases, and 15 bases lay in between. This CDR3 has 15 residues. Germline V lookup: CDR1 SGHDT, CDR2 YYEEEE. The CDR3 DNA sequence: TGTGCCAGCAGCTTGTGGGGACCGACGCGGAACACCATATATTTT. This encodes CASSLWGPTRNTIYF.

The rearrangement joins TRBV7-9 to TRBJ1-1, with a weak D call TRBD1 (5 bases). Germline CDR1 and CDR2: SEHNR and FQNEAQ (reference sequence). The CDR3 contains 14 residues. Trimming cost V 1 base and J 6 bases, with 12 bases left between them. DNA of the CDR3: TGTGCCAGCAGCTTAGAGGGGTTATTCCCTGAAGCTTTCTTT. Amino acid sequence: CASSLEGLFPEAFF.

This clone has only a few counts. V and J are TRBV29-1 and TRBJ2-2, with TRBD1 matching over 8 bases. V was pared by 5 bases and J by 8 bases, with 7 bases of the junction left unmatched. Germline V gives CDR1 SQVTM, CDR2 ANQGSEA. This CDR3 is 13 amino acids long. CDR3 DNA sequence: TGCAGCGTTAGGACAGGGAGTAGAGGGGAGCTGTTTTTT. This sequence encodes CSVRTGSRGELFF.

This clone was detected once. DNA for the CDR3: TGTGCCAGCAGCCAAAGTGGGAAGGGCACCGGGGAGCTGTTTTTT. As protein: CASSQSGKGTGELFF. The chain is built from TRBV4-2 and TRBJ2-2; unclear D gene. CDR3 size: 15 residues. Germline CDR1 LGHNA, CDR2 YNFKEQ. V gave up 2 bases and J gave up 4 bases, with 11 bases separating them.

The V and J genes are TRBV28 and TRBJ2-7; D gene ambiguous. V was pared by 2 bases and J by 5 bases, with 10 bases between. The germline CDR1 and CDR2 sequences are MDHEN and SYDVKM. The CDR3 is made up of 13 amino acids. This CDR3 is CASSLSLSHEQYF. CDR3 bases: TGTGCCAGCAGTTTAAGTCTTTCCCACGAGCAGTACTTC.

The chain links TRBV24-1 to TRBJ1-5, with 9 bases that match TRBD1. Germline V gene lookup returns CDR1 KGHDR and CDR2 SFDVKD. Trimming took 4 bases from V and 6 from J; bases not matched to a gene: 3. The CDR3 runs 14 residues. CDR3 DNA: TGTGCCACCAGTGAGGGGACAGGGTCTCAGCCCCAGCATTTT. This codes for CATSEGTGSQPQHF.

This chain connects TRBV29-1 to TRBJ2-3; D is undetermined. Germline assignment: CDR1 SQVTM and CDR2 ANQGSEA. CDR3 size: 13 residues. Trimming removed 0 bases from V and 6 bases from J, with 10 bases in between. The CDR3 DNA reads as TGCAGCGTTGAAGATCGGTCAGTTGATACGCAGTATTTT. Protein sequence: CSVEDRSVDTQYF.

The V call is TRBV20-1, the J call TRBJ1-1; D not resolved. Deletions cut 3 bases from V and 1 base from J, with 15 bases between. From germline, CDR1 is DFQATT and CDR2 SNEGSKA (reference sequence). The CDR3 runs 15 residues. CDR3 in amino acids: CSASRGLETNTEAFF. The CDR3 DNA is TGCAGTGCTAGTCGCGGTTTAGAGACGAACACTGAAGCTTTCTTT.

The CDR3 protein is CASSITRSYEQYF. The CDR3, as DNA: TGTGCCAGCTCGATTACCCGCTCCTACGAGCAGTACTTC. V usage is TRBV18 and J usage is TRBJ2-7; no clear D gene. This CDR3 has 13 amino acids. The germline gives CDR1 KGHSH, CDR2 LQKENI. Trimming took off 6 bases at V and 0 bases at J, with 9 bases between the two ends.

The J gene is TRBJ2-3, the V gene TRBV5-4, with TRBD2 identical over 9 bases. The CDR3 is 17 amino acids. Trimming cost V 0 bases and J 11 bases; bases outside gene matches: 16. The germline gives CDR1 SGHNT, CDR2 YYREEE (reference sequence). DNA for the CDR3: TGTGCCAGCAGCTTGGGTGGGCTAGCGGGAACTACGGGGGAGCAGTATTTT. Protein: CASSLGGLAGTTGEQYF. Supplemented by reference TRBV5-4 and TRBJ2-3, the full variable domain reads ETGVTQSPTHLIKTRGQQVTLRCSSQSGHNTVSWYQQALGQGPQFIFQYYREEENGRGNFPPRFSGLQFPNYSSELNVNALELDDSALYLCASSLGGLAGTTGEQYFGPGTRLTVL.

The rearrangement joins TRBV10-3 to TRBJ1-6, with a tentative D call TRBD1 (5 bases). CDR3 length: 15 amino acids. Germline V CDR1 and CDR2: ENHRY, SYGVKD. V lost 3 bases and J 5 bases, leaving 11 bases between the germline ends. The chain's CDR3 is CAISDRGKDNSPLHF. DNA for the CDR3: TGTGCCATCAGTGATAGGGGTAAGGATAATTCACCCCTCCACTTT.

In DNA form, the CDR3 reads TGTGCCAGCAGCGTAAGAGCCGGGAGGACGGGGGAGACCCAGTACTTC. As protein: CASSVRAGRTGETQYF. The chain employs TRBV9 and TRBJ2-5, with 7 bases fitting TRBD2. CDR1 and CDR2 from the germline V gene are SGDLS and YYNGEE. This CDR3 spans 16 amino acids. J gave up 5 bases and V 1 base, and 11 bases lay outside the gene matches. Drawing the rest from reference TRBV9 and TRBJ2-5, the complete variable domain is DSGVTQTPKHLITATGQRVTLRCSPRSGDLSVYWYQQSLDQGLQFLIQYYNGEERAKGNILERFSAQQFPDLHSELNLSSLELGDSALYFCASSVRAGRTGETQYFGPGTRLLVL.

CDR3 sequence: CASSTARWRTDTQYF. The CDR3 bases are TGCGCCAGCAGCACGGCGCGGTGGCGGACAGATACGCAGTATTTT. The chain is built from TRBV5-1 and TRBJ2-3; D is unclear. The CDR3 consists of 15 residues. Per germline, CDR1 SGHRS and CDR2 YFSETQ. Trimming pared 4 bases from V and 3 bases from J, leaving 15 bases between. Based on the CDR3 plus reference TRBV5-1 and TRBJ2-3, the full variable domain is KAGVTQTPRYLIKTRGQQVTLSCSPISGHRSVSWYQQTPGQGLQFLFEYFSETQRNKGNFPGRFSGRQFSNSRSEMNVSTLELGDSALYLCASSTARWRTDTQYFGPGTRLTVL.

The CDR3 reads CATSDRTGGGTGELFF. The CDR3 region has the DNA TGTGCCACCAGTGACCGGACAGGGGGAGGGACCGGGGAGCTGTTTTTT. The genes are TRBV24-1 and TRBJ2-2, with 10 bases aligning to TRBD1. CDR1 is KGHDR and CDR2 is SFDVKD in the germline V gene. The V gene end was trimmed by 4 bases and the J gene end by 5 bases; junction bases not matched to a gene: 6. This CDR3 comprises 16 residues.

The V call is TRBV6-1, the J call TRBJ1-1, with D uncertain. CDR1 is MNHNS, CDR2 SASEGT, per germline. This CDR3 contains 14 residues. With 1 base removed from V and 6 bases from J, the gap between germline ends came to 12 bases. The CDR3 DNA reads TGTGCCAGCAGTGAAGGGACGGGAAGGGCTGAAGCTTTCTTT. Its translation: CASSEGTGRAEAFF.

V usage is TRBV2 and J usage is TRBJ1-6, with no clear D. The germline V gene has CDR1 SNHLY and CDR2 FYNNEI. This CDR3 is built from 12 residues. Deletions cut 2 bases from V and 10 bases from J, with 6 bases between. Here the CDR3 reads CASSEQRSPLHF. The CDR3 DNA follows: TGTGCCAGCAGTGAACAGAGATCACCCCTCCACTTT.

The chain is built from TRBV6-1 and TRBJ2-7; TRBD2 matches 8 bases. The germline gives CDR1 MNHNS, CDR2 SASEGT. V lost 5 bases to trimming and J lost 1 base; unmatched junction nucleotides: 7. The CDR3 extends over 15 amino acids. CDR3 sequence (DNA): TGTGCCAGCAGTTCGGGAGCGGGAGTGTCCTACGAGCAGTACTTC. It yields the protein CASSSGAGVSYEQYF.

Comments on this clone: Other DNA sequences in the same sample also yield this CDR3. V usage is TRBV5-1 and J usage is TRBJ2-7; D unresolved. Germline V lookup: CDR1 SGHRS, CDR2 YFSETQ. This CDR3 is built from 14 residues. V shed 0 bases and J shed 3 bases, with 10 bases lying between them. The CDR3 region is CASSLVPGSYEQYF. CDR3 nucleotides: TGCGCCAGCAGCTTGGTCCCAGGAAGCTACGAGCAGTACTTC.

The CDR3 coding sequence is TGTGCCACCAGTGGTGGCACAGGGACTTCCTACGAGCAGTACTTC. This sequence encodes CATSGGTGTSYEQYF. The chain recombines TRBV24-1 with TRBJ2-7; D tentatively reads TRBD1 or TRBD2 (6 bases each). The CDR3 covers 15 residues. V dropped 5 bases and J dropped 1 base, with 14 bases sitting between them. Germline assignment: CDR1 KGHDR and CDR2 SFDVKD.

The chain uses TRBV5-1 and TRBJ2-7; tentatively, D is TRBD1 (5 bases). Germline V gives CDR1 SGHRS, CDR2 YFSETQ. V was clipped by 4 bases and J by 3 bases, with 23 bases between them. The CDR3 runs to 17 residues. Here the CDR3 reads CASSLDILVASGYEQYF. The CDR3 DNA reads as TGCGCCAGCAGCCTGGACATCCTAGTAGCTTCGGGCTACGAGCAGTACTTC.

The rearrangement joins TRBV19 to TRBJ2-3; D possibly corresponds to TRBD1 (6 bases). V was pared by 6 bases and J by 5 bases, with 21 bases between. The V gene's germline CDR1 is LNHDA and CDR2 SQIVND (reference sequence). This CDR3 has 16 residues. This CDR3 reads CASRDSRGGGVDTQYF. CDR3 coding DNA: TGTGCCAGTAGGGACTCGCGAGGGGGTGGAGTAGATACGCAGTATTTT.

The J gene is TRBJ2-3, the V gene TRBV5-1; D ambiguous. Germline CDR1 reads SGHRS; CDR2 reads YFSETQ. The CDR3 consists of 15 residues. Trimming left V 6 bases short and J 1 base short, with 15 bases between. The CDR3 bases are TGCGCCAGCACCCTTACCGGTATGGGCACAGATACGCAGTATTTT. This codes for CASTLTGMGTDTQYF.

This clone has only one observation. This chain links TRBV29-1 with TRBJ2-5; 10 bases match TRBD2. J was trimmed by 0 bases and V by 1 base; bases with no gene match: 5. The CDR3 is 16 amino acids. Germline V gene data show CDR1 as SQVTM and CDR2 as ANQGSEA. The CDR3 spells CSVEGESGRDQETQYF. The CDR3 DNA is TGCAGCGTTGAAGGCGAAAGCGGGAGGGACCAAGAGACCCAGTACTTC.

This rearrangement joins TRBV5-1 to TRBJ1-4; D is perhaps TRBD1 (5 bases). Germline V gives CDR1 SGHRS, CDR2 YFSETQ. CDR3 length equals 16 residues. The ends were cut back, 5 bases at V and 8 bases at J, with 22 bases in the middle. CDR3 sequence (DNA): TGCGCCAGCAGTTTTTCTGGGCCACATAAGGGGGAAAAACTGTTTTTT. The encoded protein is CASSFSGPHKGEKLFF.

The V gene is TRBV6-5, the J gene TRBJ2-3, with 12 bases lining up with TRBD2. Germline loops: CDR1 MNHEY, CDR2 SVGAGI. The CDR3 is 16 residues long. Germline trimming cut 4 bases from V and 2 bases from J; bases unmatched to any gene: 4. The CDR3 DNA reads TGTGCCAGCAGTTCTTCTAGCGGGAGGGTCACAGATACGCAGTATTTT. Its translation: CASSSSSGRVTDTQYF.